The 16 T cell receptor beta chains given below trace back to one sample, sequenced in a study of shared clonotypes between healthy human individuals. TCRdb's table, derived via immunoSEQ multiplex PCR, lists solely in-frame clones and lacks some. The data hold around 1.9 million clones, with 93% observed a single time. CD8 cells classed as naive were CD45RO-negative and positively selected for CCR7, excluding terminally differentiated effector memory CD45RA+ cells. The sequencing sample was made of naive CD8+ T cells from PBMCs. These receptors were obtained from a man younger than 35 in good health. Some clones in this sample may be carry-over from other donors' samples.

The chain combines TRBV9 with TRBJ2-3; a possible D gene is TRBD2 (6 bases). Germline V gene sequence: CDR1 SGDLS, CDR2 YYNGEE. V was clipped by 3 bases and J by 0 bases, with 11 bases between them. This CDR3 spans 15 amino acids. The CDR3 DNA sequence: TGTGCCAGCAGCGCCGGGAGAGGGAGCACAGATACGCAGTATTTT. Protein sequence: CASSAGRGSTDTQYF. Full variable domain (missing parts from reference TRBV9 and TRBJ2-3): DSGVTQTPKHLITATGQRVTLRCSPRSGDLSVYWYQQSLDQGLQFLIQYYNGEERAKGNILERFSAQQFPDLHSELNLSSLELGDSALYFCASSAGRGSTDTQYFGPGTRLTVL.

The V gene is TRBV5-8, the J gene TRBJ2-1, with a weak D call TRBD2 (6 bases). Germline V gene data show CDR1 as SGHTS and CDR2 as YDEGEE. The CDR3 has 15 residues. V was clipped by 1 base and J by 0 bases, with 8 bases between them. CDR3 nucleotides: TGTGCCAGCAGCTTGTACGGGAGCTCCTACAATGAGCAGTTCTTC. The encoded protein is CASSLYGSSYNEQFF.

V is TRBV14 and J is TRBJ2-1, with TRBD2 matching 9 bases. Germline CDR1 SGHDN, CDR2 FVKESK. J was trimmed by 1 base and V by 4 bases; bases with no gene match: 2. CDR3 size: 15 residues. The CDR3 protein is CASSPLAGSYNEQFF. In DNA form, the CDR3 reads TGTGCCAGCAGCCCCCTAGCGGGATCCTACAATGAGCAGTTCTTC. Full variable domain (remainder filled in from reference TRBV14 and TRBJ2-1): EAGVTQFPSHSVIEKGQTVTLRCDPISGHDNLYWYRRVMGKEIKFLLHFVKESKQDESGMPNNRFLAERTGGTYSTLKVQPAELEDSGVYFCASSPLAGSYNEQFFGPGTRLTVL.

This clone showed up just a few times. This CDR3 is also generated by other DNA sequences in the sample. The rearrangement uses TRBV6-5 and TRBJ2-7; no clear D gene. The CDR3 extends over 13 amino acids. V dropped 0 bases and J dropped 6 bases, with 9 bases sitting between them. Germline V gene data show CDR1 as MNHEY and CDR2 as SVGAGI. This CDR3 is CASSYSVPGEQYF. The CDR3 DNA is TGTGCCAGCAGTTACTCGGTACCTGGCGAGCAGTACTTC.

A word on this clone: Other DNA sequences within the sample encode an identical CDR3. The gene calls are TRBV29-1 and TRBJ2-1; no definite D call. In germline, CDR1 is SQVTM, CDR2 ANQGSEA. The CDR3 length is 12 residues. Trimming shortened V by 1 base and J by 0 bases, and 1 base separated the two germline ends. Here the CDR3 DNA reads TGCAGCGTTGAAGGCTCCTACAATGAGCAGTTCTTC. Translation: CSVEGSYNEQFF.

V and J are TRBV7-9 and TRBJ2-1, with a tentative D call TRBD2 (5 bases). The ends were cut back, 2 bases at V and 7 bases at J, with 15 bases in the middle. This CDR3 is 15 amino acids long. CDR1 is SEHNR and CDR2 is FQNEAQ in the germline V gene (reference sequence). Here the CDR3 reads CASSLSERVINEQFF. The CDR3 nucleotides are TGTGCCAGCAGCTTATCGGAGAGGGTGATTAATGAGCAGTTCTTC.

The CDR3 sequence: CASSLAGSPSYEQYF. CDR3 nucleotide sequence: TGCGCCAGCAGCTTGGCAGGGAGTCCCTCCTACGAGCAGTACTTC. V usage is TRBV5-1 and J usage is TRBJ2-7; D may match TRBD1 or TRBD2 (5 bases each). CDR1 is SGHRS, CDR2 YFSETQ, per germline. The CDR3 is 15 amino acids. V lost 0 bases to trimming and J lost 0 bases, with 10 bases between them.

The chain uses TRBV28 and TRBJ2-7, with 10 bases identical to TRBD2. From germline, CDR1 is MDHEN and CDR2 SYDVKM. The length of the CDR3 is 15 residues. After removal of 6 bases from V and 3 bases from J, the junction contained 8 bases not matched to a gene. The DNA of the CDR3 is TGTGCCAGCAGGACTGGGACTAGCGACCTCTACGAGCAGTACTTC. Protein product: CASRTGTSDLYEQYF. Together with reference TRBV28 and TRBJ2-7, the CDR3 gives the full variable domain: DVKVTQSSRYLVKRTGEKVFLECVQDMDHENMFWYRQDPGLGLRLIYFSYDVKMKEKGDIPEGYSVSREKKERFSLILESASTNQTSMYLCASRTGTSDLYEQYFGPGTRLTVT.

J is TRBJ2-7 and V is TRBV6-1; the match to TRBD1 covers 8 bases. Per germline, CDR1 MNHNS and CDR2 SASEGT. V gave up 4 bases and J gave up 4 bases; unmatched junction bases: 12. The CDR3 is made up of 16 amino acids. The CDR3 DNA reads TGTGCCAGCAGTGGAAGGACAGGGAGTATCTATTACGAGCAGTACTTC. It translates to CASSGRTGSIYYEQYF.

The genes are TRBV12-5 and TRBJ2-3, with a weak D call TRBD2 (6 bases). The CDR3 sequence is 15 residues long. Trimming stripped 5 bases from V and 1 base from J, with 13 bases between. Germline CDR1 LGHNT, CDR2 FRNRAP. The CDR3 protein is CASGAGPGGTDTQYF. DNA for the CDR3: TGTGCTAGTGGTGCCGGACCGGGGGGCACAGATACGCAGTATTTT. The whole variable domain, remainder taken from reference TRBV12-5 and TRBJ2-3, is DARVTQTPRHKVTEMGQEVTMRCQPILGHNTVFWYRQTMMQGLELLAYFRNRAPLDDSGMPKDRFSAEMPDATLATLKIQPSEPRDSAVYFCASGAGPGGTDTQYFGPGTRLTVL.

The chain uses TRBV11-2 and TRBJ2-1; 7 positions agree with TRBD1. V lost 5 bases and J lost 7; bases outside the gene matches: 14. The CDR3 sequence is 16 residues long. The germline CDR1 and CDR2 sequences are SGHAT and FQNNGV. This chain's CDR3 is CASSPFPEQGENEQFF. The DNA of the CDR3 is TGTGCCAGCAGCCCATTCCCGGAGCAGGGGGAGAATGAGCAGTTCTTC.

The chain uses TRBV4-1 and TRBJ1-2; possible D gene TRBD1, 6 bases. V was pared by 0 bases and J by 6 bases, with 23 bases between. CDR1 MGHRA and CDR2 YSYEKL come from the germline V gene. The CDR3 runs to 18 residues. The CDR3: CASSQDIGGTGILDGYTF. CDR3 nucleotide sequence: TGCGCCAGCAGCCAAGATATTGGGGGCACGGGGATATTGGATGGCTACACCTTC.

This CDR3 is CASSPGTNPDEQFF. For the CDR3, the DNA is TGTGCCAGCAGCCCCGGGACTAATCCGGATGAGCAGTTCTTC. This chain connects TRBV7-8 to TRBJ2-1; 7 nucleotides match TRBD2. With 5 bases clipped from V and 8 bases from J, the junction kept 9 bases outside the gene matches. CDR1 and CDR2 (germline): SGHVS, FQNEAQ. The CDR3 length is 14 residues. Full variable domain (missing parts from reference TRBV7-8 and TRBJ2-1): GAGVSQSPRYKVAKRGQDVALRCDPISGHVSLFWYQQALGQGPEFLTYFQNEAQLDKSGLPSDRFFAERPEGSVSTLKIQRTQQEDSAVYLCASSPGTNPDEQFFGPGTRLTVL.

DNA for the CDR3: TGTGCCAGCAGCGTTTCTAGCGGGAGGGCCGGCACCGGGGAGCTGTTTTTT. Translating gives CASSVSSGRAGTGELFF. V is TRBV9 and J is TRBJ2-2; 12 positions match TRBD2. Germline V lookup: CDR1 SGDLS, CDR2 YYNGEE. The CDR3 has 17 residues. Trimming at V came to 2 bases and at J to 4 bases, leaving 6 bases not matched to a gene.

The sample holds one count of this clone. The rearrangement links TRBV7-9 to TRBJ2-7; the D is unclear. CDR3 length: 13 residues. V shed 0 bases and J shed 4 bases, with 7 bases lying between them. Germline V gives CDR1 SEHNR, CDR2 FQNEAQ (reference sequence). This CDR3 reads CASSLATWYEQYF. CDR3 coding DNA: TGTGCCAGCAGCTTAGCCACGTGGTACGAGCAGTACTTC.

The CDR3 region has the DNA TGCAGCGTTCCGACAACAGATACGCAGTATTTT. Its translation is CSVPTTDTQYF. The chain couples TRBV29-1 to TRBJ2-3; D is unresolved. Between the trimmed V and J ends, which lost 5 bases and 3 bases, there was a span of 6 bases. CDR1 is SQVTM, CDR2 ANQGSEA, per germline. The CDR3 extends over 11 amino acids.